This T cell receptor (beta chain) appears in the sequencing data of a study of T cell changes during pregnancy in multiple sclerosis. Profiled with immunoSEQ multiplex PCR; TCRdb holds only in-frame clones, not every one. The sample has tens of thousands of clones, 92% seen once. This clone was found once. Trimming removed 4 bases at V and 5 bases at J, with 16 bases between. This CDR3 is built from 14 residues. Germline V CDR1 and CDR2: SGDLS, YYNGEE. The sequencing here drew on CD4+ T cells from peripheral blood mononuclear cells, taken after pregnancy. The TCR originated in a female donor in good health, enrolled as a control in a pregnancy study. The rearrangement links TRBV9 to TRBJ2-7; possible D gene TRBD2, 5 bases. CDR3 sequence (DNA): TGTGCCAGCAGCTCCCGGGGAATCCGGGACGAGCAGTACTTC. The encoded protein is CASSSRGIRDEQYF. The full variable domain, completed using reference TRBV9 and TRBJ2-7, is DSGVTQTPKHLITATGQRVTLRCSPRSGDLSVYWYQQSLDQGLQFLIQYYNGEERAKGNILERFSAQQFPDLHSELNLSSLELGDSALYFCASSSRGIRDEQYFGPGTRLTVT.